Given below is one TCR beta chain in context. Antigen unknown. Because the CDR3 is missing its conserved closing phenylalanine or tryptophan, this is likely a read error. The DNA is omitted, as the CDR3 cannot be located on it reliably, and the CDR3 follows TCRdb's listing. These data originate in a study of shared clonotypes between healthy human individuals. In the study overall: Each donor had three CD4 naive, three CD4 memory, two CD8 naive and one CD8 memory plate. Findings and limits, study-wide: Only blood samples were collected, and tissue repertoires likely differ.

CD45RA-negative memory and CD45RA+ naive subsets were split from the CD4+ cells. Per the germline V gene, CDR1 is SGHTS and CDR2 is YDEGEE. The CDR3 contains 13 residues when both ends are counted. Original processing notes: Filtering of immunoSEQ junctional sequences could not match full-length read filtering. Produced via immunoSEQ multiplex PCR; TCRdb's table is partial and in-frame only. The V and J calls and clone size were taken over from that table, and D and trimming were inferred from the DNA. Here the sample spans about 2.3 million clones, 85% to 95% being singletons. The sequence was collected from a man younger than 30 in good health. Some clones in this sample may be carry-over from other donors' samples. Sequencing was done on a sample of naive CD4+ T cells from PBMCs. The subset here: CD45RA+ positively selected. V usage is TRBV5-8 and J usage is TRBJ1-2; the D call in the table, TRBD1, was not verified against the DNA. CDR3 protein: CASSLGRTPSGAT.